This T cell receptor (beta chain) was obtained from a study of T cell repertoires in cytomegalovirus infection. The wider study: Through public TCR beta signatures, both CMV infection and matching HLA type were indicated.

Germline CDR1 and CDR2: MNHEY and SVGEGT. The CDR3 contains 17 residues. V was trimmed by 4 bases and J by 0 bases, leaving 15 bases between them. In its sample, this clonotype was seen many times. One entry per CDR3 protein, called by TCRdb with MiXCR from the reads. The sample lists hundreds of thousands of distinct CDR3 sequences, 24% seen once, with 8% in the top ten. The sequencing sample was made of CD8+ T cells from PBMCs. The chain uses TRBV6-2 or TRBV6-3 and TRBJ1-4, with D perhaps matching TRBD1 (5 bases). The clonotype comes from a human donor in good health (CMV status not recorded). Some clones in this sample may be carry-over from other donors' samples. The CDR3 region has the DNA TGTGCCAGCAGTTCCCCCTTGCGACAGTCAACTAATGAAAAACTGTTTTTT. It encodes CASSSPLRQSTNEKLFF.